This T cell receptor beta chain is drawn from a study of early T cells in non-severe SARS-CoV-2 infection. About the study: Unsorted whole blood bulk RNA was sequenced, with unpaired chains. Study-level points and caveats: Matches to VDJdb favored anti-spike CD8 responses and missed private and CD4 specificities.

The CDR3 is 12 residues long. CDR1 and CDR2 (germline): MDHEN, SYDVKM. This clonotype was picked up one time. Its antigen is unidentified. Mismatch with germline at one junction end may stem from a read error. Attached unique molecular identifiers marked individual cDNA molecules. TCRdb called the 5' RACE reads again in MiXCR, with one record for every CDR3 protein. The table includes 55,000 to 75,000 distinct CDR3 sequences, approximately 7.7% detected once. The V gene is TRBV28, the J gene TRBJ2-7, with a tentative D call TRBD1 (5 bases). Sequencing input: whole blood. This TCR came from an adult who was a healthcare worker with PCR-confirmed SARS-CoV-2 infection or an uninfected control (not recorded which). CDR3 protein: CVSSRGFPEQYF. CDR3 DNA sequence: TGTGTCAGCAGTAGGGGATTCCCCGAGCAGTACTTC.